The rows below give T cell receptor beta chains drawn from one sample of a study of long-term antiretroviral therapy in people with HIV. The method was immunoSEQ multiplex PCR; TCRdb's version includes in-frame clones alone and lacks a portion of them. The sample has 15,000 to 20,000 clones, about 86% seen once. The specimen comprised unsorted PBMCs, sampled 0.1 years after starting antiretroviral therapy. The receptors derive from a man between 18 and 35 years old with HIV. Each CDR3 is given with its conserved first and last residue. A D gene is named only where the DNA matches it firmly. Clone size is not always given. Where it is, it says once, few, many or a class for expanded clones.

>TRBV10-3|-|-|TRBJ2-2
CAISLRGSGVSELFF
TGTGCCATCAGCCTGAGGGGTAGTGGTGTAAGTGAGCTGTTTTTT
>TRBV29-1|TRBD1|-|TRBJ2-5
CSVTGQAGETQYF
TGCAGCGTTACGGGACAGGCGGGTGAGACCCAGTACTTC
>TRBV19|-|-|TRBJ2-2
CASSKLLDGNTGELFF
TGTGCCAGTAGTAAACTCCTAGACGGGAACACCGGGGAGCTGTTTTTT
>TRBV18|-|-|TRBJ2-5
CASSPAAYQETQYF
TGTGCCAGCTCACCCGCGGCATATCAAGAGACCCAGTACTTC
>TRBV29-1|TRBD1|-|TRBJ1-2
CSVTTRDSLIRGYTF
TGCAGCGTCACAACGAGGGACAGCCTAATCCGTGGCTACACCTTC
>TRBV19|-|medium-sized|TRBJ1-1
CASSPGTRAFF
TGTGCCAGTAGCCCCGGGACAAGAGCTTTCTTT
>TRBV9|-|-|TRBJ1-2
CASTLGGRGDGYTF
TGTGCCAGCACCTTAGGAGGGAGGGGCGATGGCTACACCTTC
>TRBV10-3|TRBD2|-|TRBJ2-3
CAITSGRTDTQYF
TGTGCCATAACTAGCGGGAGAACAGATACGCAGTATTTT
>TRBV6-1|-|-|TRBJ1-2
CASTWREGQVGYTF
TGTGCCAGCACCTGGCGAGAGGGGCAGGTAGGCTACACCTTC
>TRBV29-1|-|-|TRBJ2-2
CSVQGATGELFF
TGCAGCGTTCAAGGGGCCACCGGGGAGCTGTTTTTT
>TRBV5-1|TRBD2|-|TRBJ2-5
CASSLSRTSEQETQYF
TGCGCCAGCAGCTTGTCCCGGACTAGCGAGCAAGAGACCCAGTACTTC
>TRBV5-5|TRBD1|-|TRBJ2-7
CASSPHPGGPPSYEQYF
TGTGCCAGCAGCCCTCACCCAGGGGGCCCACCCTCCTACGAGCAGTACTTC
>TRBV4-3|-|-|TRBJ2-7
CASSQDRDGGHKQYF
TGCGCCAGCAGCCAAGATCGTGACGGAGGGCACAAGCAGTACTTC
>TRBV4-2|TRBD2|-|TRBJ2-5
CASSQEAGGFSETQYF
TGTGCCAGCAGCCAAGAGGCGGGGGGGTTTTCAGAGACCCAGTACTTC
>TRBV13|TRBD2|once|TRBJ2-1
CASSLGSGGAVEQFF
TGTGCCAGCAGCCTAGGGAGCGGGGGGGCCGTTGAGCAGTTCTTC
>TRBV12-5|TRBD1|few|TRBJ2-7
CASADEGQGLSEQYF
TGTGCTAGTGCCGATGAGGGACAGGGTCTTTCCGAGCAGTACTTC
>TRBV7-9|-|-|TRBJ1-4
CASSSQGGLFF
TGTGCCAGCAGCTCCCAGGGAGGACTGTTTTTT
>TRBV5-4|-|-|TRBJ2-7
CASSIKRSPPVGSSYEQYF
TGTGCCAGCAGCATAAAGAGGAGTCCTCCGGTCGGGAGTTCCTACGAGCAGTACTTC
>TRBV6-1|-|-|TRBJ2-3
CASSEDGGADTQYF
TGTGCCAGCAGTGAGGACGGGGGAGCGGATACGCAGTATTTT
>TRBV9|TRBD1|-|TRBJ1-4
CASSARQGAGEKLFF
TGTGCCAGCAGCGCCAGACAGGGGGCGGGTGAAAAACTGTTTTTT
>TRBV11-2|TRBD2|-|TRBJ2-7
CASTWTSGYEQYF
TGTGCCAGCACCTGGACTAGCGGATACGAGCAGTACTTC
>TRBV7-8|TRBD2|-|TRBJ2-2
CASSLASASGLSNTGELFF
TGTGCCAGCAGCTTAGCGTCGGCTAGCGGACTATCAAACACCGGGGAGCTGTTTTTT
>TRBV5-1|-|-|TRBJ1-1
CASSFGGTEAFF
TGCGCCAGCAGCTTCGGGGGCACTGAAGCTTTCTTT
>TRBV6-6|-|few|TRBJ1-2
CASVPEGYYGYTF
TGTGCCAGCGTACCAGAGGGATACTATGGCTACACCTTC
>TRBV4-2|TRBD2|-|TRBJ2-3
CASSQDGTSGVRADTQYF
TGTGCCAGCAGCCAAGATGGGACTAGCGGGGTGAGGGCAGATACGCAGTATTTT
>TRBV30|-|-|TRBJ2-7
CAWTDSDSSYEQYF
TGTGCCTGGACGGACAGCGATAGCTCCTACGAGCAGTACTTC
>TRBV27|-|-|TRBJ2-1
CASSSDGNEQFF
TGTGCCAGCAGTTCGGACGGCAATGAGCAGTTCTTC
>TRBV27|-|-|TRBJ1-1
CASSPHRGENTEAFF
TGTGCCAGCAGTCCCCACCGGGGGGAGAACACTGAAGCTTTCTTT
>TRBV19|-|-|TRBJ1-1
CASREQGWNTEAFF
TGTGCCAGTAGGGAACAGGGTTGGAACACTGAAGCTTTCTTT
>TRBV12-5|TRBD1|-|TRBJ2-6
CASGPGTGASGANVLTF
TGTGCTAGTGGCCCCGGGACAGGGGCTTCTGGGGCCAACGTCCTGACTTTC
>TRBV25-1|-|-|TRBJ1-2
CASSDLSEYGYTF
TGTGCCAGCAGCGATCTTTCAGAGTATGGCTACACCTTC
>TRBV29-1|TRBD1|-|TRBJ1-2
CSVGTGEDYGYTF
TGCAGCGTTGGGACAGGGGAGGACTATGGCTACACCTTC
>TRBV6-6|-|-|TRBJ1-5
CASRGGENQPQHF
TGTGCCAGCCGCGGGGGCGAGAATCAGCCCCAGCATTTT
>TRBV19|-|-|TRBJ1-1
CASSLSSTEAFF
TGTGCCAGTAGTTTATCTTCCACTGAAGCTTTCTTT
>TRBV2|-|-|TRBJ2-4
CASSEGTANIQYF
TGTGCCAGCAGTGAAGGGACAGCGAACATTCAGTACTTC
>TRBV18|-|-|TRBJ2-3
CASSPTGLAAETQYF
TGTGCCAGCTCACCGACGGGGCTCGCAGCCGAAACGCAGTATTTT
>TRBV19|TRBD1|-|TRBJ1-2
CASSAIPGQGDYGYTF
TGTGCCAGTAGTGCGATCCCGGGACAGGGGGACTATGGCTACACCTTC
>TRBV9|-|-|TRBJ2-6
CASSVRSSGANVLTF
TGTGCCAGCAGCGTAAGGAGCTCTGGGGCCAACGTCCTGACTTTC
>TRBV15|-|-|TRBJ1-4
CATSREGFTTNEKLFF
TGTGCCACCAGCAGAGAGGGATTTACAACTAATGAAAAACTGTTTTTT
>TRBV4-3|-|few|TRBJ2-5
CASSQERRPQETQYF
TGCGCCAGCAGCCAAGAGAGGAGACCCCAAGAGACCCAGTACTTC
>TRBV29-1|-|-|TRBJ2-2
CSGGLGLDRGAVF
TGCAGCGGCGGCCTGGGATTGGACCGGGGAGCTGTTTTT
>TRBV10-3|-|-|TRBJ2-7
CATRQEAIYEQYF
TGTGCCACCCGACAGGAGGCAATCTACGAGCAGTACTTC
>TRBV6-1|TRBD1|-|TRBJ2-7
CASSEGLDRVYEQYF
TGTGCCAGCAGTGAAGGGTTGGACAGGGTCTACGAGCAGTACTTC
>TRBV10-1|-|-|TRBJ2-3
CASVRDTQYF
TGCGCCAGCGTGAGAGATACGCAGTATTTT
>TRBV19|-|-|TRBJ2-7
CASSIGPVSYEQYF
TGTGCCAGTAGTATAGGACCGGTCTCCTACGAGCAGTACTTC
>TRBV5-1|-|-|TRBJ2-3
CASSPANTDTQYF
TGCGCCAGCAGCCCAGCAAACACAGATACGCAGTATTTT
>TRBV13|-|-|TRBJ2-7
CASSLSREHYEQYF
TGTGCCAGCAGCTTATCCAGGGAACACTACGAGCAGTACTTC
>TRBV7-9|-|-|TRBJ1-1
CASSKTESNTEAFF
TGTGCCAGCAGCAAAACAGAATCGAACACTGAAGCTTTCTTT
>TRBV30|-|-|TRBJ2-5
CAWTVRRRDGTQYF
TGTGCCTGGACCGTAAGGAGAAGAGATGGGACCCAGTACTTC
>TRBV7-9|-|-|TRBJ1-2
CASSPNVRSYGYTF
TGTGCCAGCAGCCCGAATGTCAGGTCCTATGGCTACACCTTC
>TRBV5-4|TRBD1|medium-sized|TRBJ2-7
CASSTEDRDYEQYF
TGTGCCAGCAGCACGGAGGACAGGGACTACGAGCAGTACTTC
>TRBV12-5|TRBD1|-|TRBJ2-7
CASGSTVGQGSGEQYF
TGTGCTAGTGGATCAACTGTGGGACAGGGGTCTGGCGAGCAGTACTTC
>TRBV7-2|-|-|TRBJ1-4
CASSLGGGRRNEKLFF
TGTGCCAGCAGCTTAGGAGGCGGACGGCGTAATGAAAAACTGTTTTTT
>TRBV11-1|TRBD2|-|TRBJ2-7
CASSLLAGVGEQYF
TGTGCCAGCAGCTTACTAGCGGGAGTGGGCGAGCAGTACTTC
>TRBV28|-|-|TRBJ1-2
CASSLSREHHLNYGYTF
TGTGCCAGCAGTTTAAGCCGAGAACATCACCTTAACTATGGCTACACCTTC
>TRBV27|-|-|TRBJ2-7
CASSPHAGAIDEQYF
TGTGCCAGCAGCCCCCACGCTGGGGCCATAGACGAGCAGTACTTC
>TRBV11-2|-|-|TRBJ2-6
CASSLGFGADSGANVLTF
TGTGCCAGCTCCCTGGGTTTTGGGGCCGACTCTGGGGCCAACGTCCTGACTTTC
>TRBV14|-|-|TRBJ1-1
CASSLTNTEAFF
TGTGCCAGCAGCCTCACAAACACTGAAGCTTTCTTT
>TRBV9|-|-|TRBJ2-1
CASSVARAGSYNEQFF
TGTGCCAGCAGCGTAGCTAGGGCGGGCTCCTACAATGAGCAGTTCTTC
>TRBV11-1|-|-|TRBJ2-1
CASSWPPDNEQFF
TGTGCCAGCAGCTGGCCCCCCGACAATGAGCAGTTCTTC